This T cell receptor beta chain was identified during a study of CD8+ T cells in alopecia areata. About the study: Scoring treated patients' severity relied on the percentage of scalp area affected.

In its sample, this clone was seen a few times. The CDR3 runs 14 residues. Trimming stripped 0 bases from V and 3 bases from J, with 7 bases between. The germline CDR1 and CDR2 sequences are LNHNV and YYDKDF (reference sequence). Sample treatment: oral pan-JAK inhibitor, 5-10 mg twice daily. The sequencing template was cDNA reverse transcribed from extracted RNA. Some clones are missing from TCRdb's copy, which holds only in-frame ones; the method was immunoSEQ multiplex PCR. There are a few hundred thousand clones in the sample; under 60% occur only once, and around 1.6% lies in the top ten. The source material was CD4+ T cells sorted from blood, sampled at week 4, from a patient treated with tofacitinib. This chain links TRBV15 with TRBJ2-3; TRBD1 might be the D (5 bases). The TCR was taken from a human donor with alopecia areata. The CDR3 reads CATSRDGATDTQYF. The CDR3 DNA is TGTGCCACCAGCAGAGATGGGGCGACAGATACGCAGTATTTT.